This T cell receptor beta chain was retrieved from a study of blood T cell repertoires in COVID-19. Across the whole study: Specimens from acute and convalescent COVID-19 originated in the United States, Italy and Spain.

Looked up from germline, CDR1 is SGHDT and CDR2 is YYEEEE. This CDR3 is 12 amino acids long. Trimming cost V 2 bases and J 7 bases, with 7 bases left between them. Original handling: Reference gene primer amplification in the assay estimated nucleated cell counts. Clones were read by immunoSEQ multiplex PCR, and TCRdb kept only the in-frame ones, dropping some. That table gives V, J and clone size, and the DNA gave D and trimming. The sample consists of some 230,000 clones, roughly 85% of them appearing once. This chain connects TRBV5-6 to TRBJ1-5; unclear D gene. The sample consisted of peripheral blood. The clonotype comes from a man aged 30 to 45 who had recovered from COVID-19. Written as DNA, the CDR3 is TGTGCCAGCAGCTTTCAGAGGCAGCCCCAGCATTTT. This sequence encodes CASSFQRQPQHF. Based on the CDR3 plus reference TRBV5-6 and TRBJ1-5, the full variable domain is DAGVTQSPTHLIKTRGQQVTLRCSPKSGHDTVSWYQQALGQGPQFIFQYYEEEERQRGNFPDRFSGHQFPNYSSELNVNALLLGDSALYLCASSFQRQPQHFGDGTRLSIL.